This TCR beta chain was documented in a study of blood T cell repertoires in COVID-19. Study at large: Spain, Italy and the United States supplied samples that represented acute and convalescent COVID-19. Sample material is recorded as cDNA or gDNA derived from T cells, B-cell-depleted T cells, or PBMCs.

This CDR3 spans 15 amino acids. V was trimmed by 0 bases and J by 5 bases, leaving 12 bases between them. From germline, CDR1 is SGDLS and CDR2 YYNGEE. The authors' processing: Estimates of nucleated cell counts were drawn from the amplification of reference gene primers. The protocol was immunoSEQ multiplex PCR, while the TCRdb copy is restricted to in-frame clones and leaves out a portion. V and J calls and clone size are those listed in that table; D and trimming were worked out from the DNA. Of roughly 59,000 clones detected, roughly four fifths appear once; the ten largest clones hold around 6%.

Sequenced sample: peripheral blood. The J gene is TRBJ2-1, the V gene TRBV9; D ambiguous. This clonotype originated in a woman aged 45 to 65 with active or convalescent COVID-19. The CDR3 DNA reads TGTGCCAGCAGCGTAGAAGTAGCTACACACAATGAGCAGTTCTTC. This gives the protein CASSVEVATHNEQFF.